Listed here is a single T cell receptor (beta chain). As yet, its antigen is unknown. The authors reverse transcribed all of the isolated RNA, so sequencing captured expressed TCRB transcripts. Sequenced by immunoSEQ multiplex PCR; TCRdb stores in-frame clones only, minus some. The sample includes about 160,000 clones, around 8% seen only once; the top ten take more than 0.75%. After removal of 3 bases from V and 2 bases from J, the junction contained 10 bases not matched to a gene. CDR3 length: 18 residues. Germline values: CDR1 SGHVS, CDR2 FNYEAQ. The data stem from a study of beta chain features in type 1 diabetes. General observations from the study: Shortening that was moderate but significant affected the TCRB CDR3s of Type 1 diabetes patients in all four CD4+ subsets.

Each sorted fraction was over 98% pure. Material for sequencing was central memory CD4+ T cells from blood. V is TRBV7-6 and J is TRBJ2-1; 10 bases agree with TRBD2. The sequence was collected from a woman in her thirties or forties with type 1 diabetes. The CDR3 reads CASSFQQSAGGTYNEQFF. The CDR3 coding sequence is TGTGCCAGCAGCTTCCAGCAATCAGCGGGAGGGACCTACAATGAGCAGTTCTTC.